This T cell receptor (beta chain) was identified during a study of blood T cell repertoires in COVID-19. Measured with immunoSEQ multiplex PCR; TCRdb has only the in-frame clones, and not every one. The data show a few hundred thousand clones, roughly 87% seen once. V dropped 6 bases and J dropped 12; count of bases not matched to a gene: 11. The CDR3 totals 13 residues. Germline CDR1 MDHEN, CDR2 SYDVKM. Participant reports of clinical history set cohort assignment. Donors in Cohort 3 who had recovered were those with two negative PCRs, healthcare professional clearance, or resolution of their symptoms.

Sequencing input: PBMCs or T cells enriched from blood (not recorded which). This sequence originates from a woman aged 18 to 35 who had recovered from COVID-19. V usage is TRBV28 and J usage is TRBJ2-1, with TRBD2 identical over 7 bases. The CDR3 spells CASRLLAGGGQFF. As DNA, the CDR3 is TGTGCCAGCAGGCTTCTCGCTGGGGGGGGGCAGTTCTTC.